This T cell receptor (beta chain) was sequenced during a study of cytomegalovirus exposure and HLA in healthy donors. Between the trimmed V and J ends, which lost 5 bases and 4 bases, there was a span of 15 bases. The CDR3 has 15 amino acids. CDR1 and CDR2 (germline): MNHEY, SVGAGI. PCR was performed using 60 Vbeta and 13 Jbeta primers. Profiling relied on immunoSEQ multiplex PCR, and the TCRdb table lists in-frame clones only, not all of them. The sample has over 150,000 clones; nearly 80% are singletons. Study results and caveats: TCR beta sequences reportedly predicted the HLA-A and HLA-B alleles of most subjects accurately. Sequencing likely caused a cluster of highly shared sequence variants. One later analysis reportedly identified an Asian-associated ancestry cluster that showed fewer N-insertions than the approximately 670-donor mean.

Concerning this clone: What it recognizes is unknown.

This sequence was found in a man aged 25 to 40 in good health and CMV-seropositive. The sample was PBMCs. This chain uses TRBV6-5 with TRBJ1-5, with D uncertain. The CDR3 spells CASSPGISQNQPQHF. CDR3 sequence (DNA): TGTGCCAGCAGTCCCGGGATTTCCCAGAATCAGCCCCAGCATTTT.